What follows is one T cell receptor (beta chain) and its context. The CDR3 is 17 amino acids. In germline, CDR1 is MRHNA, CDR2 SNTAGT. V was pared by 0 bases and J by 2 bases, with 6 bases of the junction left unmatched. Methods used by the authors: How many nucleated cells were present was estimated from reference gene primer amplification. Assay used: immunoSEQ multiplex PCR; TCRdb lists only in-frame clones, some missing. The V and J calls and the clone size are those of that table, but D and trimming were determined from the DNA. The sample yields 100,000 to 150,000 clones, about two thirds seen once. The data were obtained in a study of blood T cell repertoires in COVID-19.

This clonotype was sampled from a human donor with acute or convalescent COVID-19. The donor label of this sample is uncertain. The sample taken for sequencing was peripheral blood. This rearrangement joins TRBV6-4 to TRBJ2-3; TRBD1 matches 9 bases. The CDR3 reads CASSDSVTGGTTDTQYF. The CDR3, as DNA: TGTGCCAGCAGTGACTCGGTGACAGGGGGGACCACAGATACGCAGTATTTT.